Following are 22 T cell receptor beta chains from one sample sequenced in a study of T cells in women clearing cervical HPV infection. The method was immunoSEQ multiplex PCR; TCRdb's version includes in-frame clones alone and lacks a portion of them. The sample features under 45,000 clones, with about 7.3% in its top ten. Sample: blood buffy coat. The receptors derive from a woman between 18 and 70 years old with a cervical HPV16 infection that either progressed to CIN3+ or cleared (not recorded which).

As to this clone: Read sequence stops 3 residues before the CDR3 end, and the germline J gene provides the missing end. The chain carries TRBV10-3 and TRBJ2-3; perhaps TRBD2 as D (5 bases). The CDR3 consists of 13 residues. Deletions cut 3 bases from V and 5 bases from J, with 9 bases between. Per germline, CDR1 ENHRY and CDR2 SYGVKD. The sequenced part of the CDR3 DNA is TGTGCCATCAGTGAACGGGGAGAAGATACG. Its protein product is CAISERGEDT. In full, the CDR3 is CAISERGEDTQYF.

In the case of this clone: Read coverage stops 3 residues before the CDR3 terminus; the germline J gene supplies the remainder. The chain is built from TRBV20-1 and TRBJ2-1, with 8 positions matching TRBD2. The CDR3 length is 12 residues. The J segment lost 7 bases and the V segment lost 5 bases, leaving 4 bases of the junction unmatched. CDR1 and CDR2 from the germline V gene are DFQATT and SNEGSKA (reference sequence). CDR3 bases read: TGCAGTGCTCTCCGCGGGGGGAATGAG. Translation: CSALRGGNE. The entire CDR3 sequence reads CSALRGGNEQFF.

About this clone itself: The read terminates 3 residues before the CDR3 end, so the remaining end is supplied by the germline J gene. The gene calls are TRBV5-4 and TRBJ2-3; 12 bases map to TRBD2. The CDR3 consists of 16 residues. The germline V gene encodes CDR1 SGHNT and CDR2 YYREEE (reference sequence). The V and J ends lost 2 bases and 4 bases, in that order; junction bases with no gene match: 5. Partial CDR3 DNA: TGTGCCAGCAGCTTCACTAGCGGGGGGAGCCCAGATACG. It yields the protein CASSFTSGGSPDT. The CDR3 reads in full as CASSFTSGGSPDTQYF. The full variable domain, its missing parts supplied by reference TRBV5-4 and TRBJ2-3, is ETGVTQSPTHLIKTRGQQVTLRCSSQSGHNTVSWYQQALGQGPQFIFQYYREEENGRGNFPPRFSGLQFPNYSSELNVNALELDDSALYLCASSFTSGGSPDTQYFGPGTRLTVL.

Notes on this clone: The sequence runs out 3 residues before the end of the CDR3; the remainder is reconstructed from the germline J gene. The rearrangement joins TRBV10-2 to TRBJ2-7, with D possibly TRBD1 on 6 matching bases. CDR1 is WSHSY and CDR2 is SAAADI in the germline V gene. The CDR3 consists of 15 residues. V was pared by 4 bases and J by 4 bases, with 17 bases between. CDR3 bases read: TGCGCCAGCAGTGTTAGACCCTCAGGGGAATACGAG. This gives the protein CASSVRPSGEYE. The full CDR3 is CASSVRPSGEYEQYF.

For this clone: The sequenced fragment ends 3 residues before the CDR3 boundary, so the rest is inferred from the germline J gene. The chain has TRBV7-2 and TRBJ2-4; tentatively, D is TRBD2 (5 bases). The germline gives CDR1 SGHTA, CDR2 FQGNSA. Trimming removed 5 bases at V and 5 bases at J, with 13 bases between. The CDR3 is made up of 14 amino acids. The sequenced CDR3 bases are TGTGCCAGCAGCCTGTTAAGGCGGGAAAACATT. Amino acids: CASSLLRRENI. The entire CDR3 is CASSLLRRENIQYF.

To note about this clone: The CDR3 end is not reached by the read, which stops 3 residues before it; the germline J gene fills it in. The genes are TRBV5-1 and TRBJ2-5; 7 positions agree with TRBD2. CDR1 and CDR2 from the germline V gene are SGHRS and YFSETQ. This CDR3 comprises 14 residues. V trimming: 4 bases; J trimming: 4 bases; junction bases outside the gene matches: 7. The CDR3 region is CASSVGGFTETQYF. Incomplete CDR3 DNA: TGCGCCAGCAGCGTCGGGGGGTTCACAGAGACC. Full variable domain (remainder filled in from reference TRBV5-1 and TRBJ2-5): KAGVTQTPRYLIKTRGQQVTLSCSPISGHRSVSWYQQTPGQGLQFLFEYFSETQRNKGNFPGRFSGRQFSNSRSEMNVSTLELGDSALYLCASSVGGFTETQYFGPGTRLLVL.

The CDR3 protein is CSSSPPGTTYEQYF. CDR3 bases read: TGTTCTAGCAGCCCCCCGGGGACAACCTACGAG. The chain uses TRBV7-9 and TRBJ2-7; TRBD1 is a possible D gene (6 bases). The CDR3 end is not reached by the read, which stops 3 residues before it; the germline J gene fills it in. CDR3 length: 14 amino acids. CDR1 is SEHNR and CDR2 is FQNEAQ in the germline V gene (reference sequence).

Comment on this clone: Read data end 3 residues before the CDR3 end; the end is taken from the germline J gene. Other DNA sequences in this sample translate to the same CDR3. V and J are TRBV7-9 and TRBJ1-4; 8 positions agree with TRBD1. This CDR3 has 14 amino acids. The V and J ends lost 3 bases and 4 bases, in that order; junction bases with no gene match: 1. Germline V gene data show CDR1 as SEHNR and CDR2 as FQNEAQ (reference sequence). CDR3 DNA, as far as it was read: TGTGCCAGCAGCTTGGGACAGGTTAATGAAAAA. This encodes CASSLGQVNEK. The whole CDR3 protein reads CASSLGQVNEKLFF.

As concerns this clone: The CDR3 end is not reached by the read, which stops 3 residues before it; the germline J gene fills it in. This chain connects TRBV5-1 to TRBJ2-2; the D gene is possibly TRBD2 (6 bases). Germline V gives CDR1 SGHRS, CDR2 YFSETQ. The CDR3 consists of 15 residues. V dropped 1 base and J dropped 5 bases, with 12 bases sitting between them. CDR3 bases read: TGCGCCAGCAGCTTGTTAGCGGAGACGACCGGGGAG. Encoded protein: CASSLLAETTGE. The whole CDR3 protein reads CASSLLAETTGELFF.

Note on this clone: Sequencing ends 3 residues short of the CDR3 end; the germline J gene provides the rest. The J gene is TRBJ2-7, the V gene TRBV20-1; 10 nucleotides agree with TRBD2. The germline V gene encodes CDR1 DFQATT and CDR2 SNEGSKA (reference sequence). This CDR3 is 15 amino acids long. J lost 3 bases, V lost 0 bases, and 5 bases had no gene match. CDR3 DNA (partial): TGCAGTGCTAGAGACGGGGCTAGCGGGAGCTACGAG. Protein: CSARDGASGSYE. The full CDR3 protein reads CSARDGASGSYEQYF.

In the case of this clone: Read coverage stops 3 residues before the CDR3 terminus; the germline J gene supplies the remainder. The chain has TRBV19 and TRBJ2-2, with 9 bases that match TRBD1. This CDR3 spans 14 amino acids. Germline-derived CDR1 and CDR2 are LNHDA and SQIVND (reference sequence). The junction had 6 bases not matched to a gene; V was cut back by 7 bases and J by 6 bases. The DNA read from the CDR3 is TGTGCCAGTATCAGACAGGGGGGGGCCGGGGAG. It is translated as CASIRQGGAGE. The whole CDR3 is CASIRQGGAGELFF.

Worth noting for this clone: The read finishes 3 residues shy of the CDR3 end, and the germline J gene is used to complete it. J is TRBJ1-3 and V is TRBV10-3; D might be TRBD1 (5 bases). Looked up from germline, CDR1 is ENHRY and CDR2 is SYGVKD. The CDR3 extends over 16 amino acids. V lost 4 bases and J lost 0, with 13 bases in between. Here the CDR3 reads CAISAGGEGSGNTIYF. The covered CDR3 bases are TGTGCCATCAGTGCCGGAGGGGAGGGCTCTGGAAACACC.

Concerning this clone itself: The CDR3 extends 3 residues past the end of the read, so its final part is completed from the germline J gene. The chain carries TRBV5-1 and TRBJ1-2, with 8 bases that match TRBD1. The germline V gene encodes CDR1 SGHRS and CDR2 YFSETQ. The J segment lost 6 bases and the V segment lost 4 bases, leaving 5 bases of the junction unmatched. This CDR3 comprises 13 residues. The sequenced CDR3 bases are TGCGCCAGCAGCCCCCGACAGGGGCATGGC. The encoded protein is CASSPRQGHG. The full CDR3 sequence reads CASSPRQGHGYTF.

In the case of this clone: The read ends 3 residues before the CDR3 terminus; that terminus is restored from the germline J gene. V gene TRBV12-3 or TRBV12-4 combines with J gene TRBJ2-3; D is possibly TRBD1 (6 bases). CDR3 length: 13 amino acids. Between the trimmed V and J ends, which lost 6 bases and 3 bases, there was a span of 10 bases. The DNA read from the CDR3 is TGTGCCAGCAGGACGGGGACAACAGATACG. It is translated as CASRTGTTDT. The whole CDR3 reads CASRTGTTDTQYF.

A remark on this clone: Read coverage stops 3 residues before the CDR3 terminus; the germline J gene supplies the remainder. The rearrangement joins TRBV7-2 to TRBJ2-5; D possibly corresponds to TRBD2 (5 bases). This CDR3 has 15 residues. Germline CDR1 reads SGHTA; CDR2 reads FQGNSA. Trimming removed 1 base from V and 5 bases from J, with 14 bases in between. The CDR3 sequence: CASSLVARAVETQYF. The sequenced CDR3 bases are TGTGCCAGCAGCTTAGTTGCGCGGGCGGTGGAGACC.

The CDR3 here is CASRTIAGRTDTQYF. CDR3 DNA (partial): TGCGCCAGCAGGACCATAGCGGGCCGGACAGATACG. This chain connects TRBV4-1 to TRBJ2-3; 7 bases align to TRBD2. Sequencing ends 3 residues short of the CDR3 end; the germline J gene provides the rest. This CDR3 contains 15 residues. Germline V gene sequence: CDR1 MGHRA, CDR2 YSYEKL. The J segment lost 3 bases and the V segment lost 6 bases, leaving 9 bases of the junction unmatched.

As to this clone: The read falls 3 residues short of the CDR3 end, and the missing part is taken from the germline J gene. This chain joins TRBV4-2 and TRBJ2-3; TRBD1 matches at 9 bases. Trimming removed 4 bases from V and 6 bases from J; junction bases left unmatched: 5. This CDR3 is 14 amino acids long. The germline gives CDR1 LGHNA, CDR2 YNFKEQ. This CDR3 reads CASSLGTGKDTQYF. The sequenced CDR3 bases are TGTGCCAGCAGCCTCGGGACAGGGAAGGATACG.

In the case of this clone: The CDR3 end falls 3 residues outside the read, so it is completed with the germline J gene. V usage is TRBV7-3 and J usage is TRBJ2-1; TRBD1 is a possible D gene (6 bases). Per the germline V gene, CDR1 is SGHTA and CDR2 is FQGTGA. The CDR3 runs 14 residues. V was cut by 2 bases and J by 5 bases, with 10 bases left in between. The CDR3 bases that were read are TGTGCCAGCAGCTTAGGGGGCTTCAACAATGAG. It yields the protein CASSLGGFNNE. The whole CDR3 region reads CASSLGGFNNEQFF.

A note on this clone: With the read ending 3 residues before the CDR3 end, the germline J gene is used to fill in that end. The chain recombines TRBV7-9 with TRBJ2-3; a possible D gene is TRBD2 (5 bases). Germline CDR1 is SEHNR and CDR2 is FQNEAQ (reference sequence). Deletions cut 5 bases from V and 4 bases from J, with 10 bases between. The length of the CDR3 is 13 residues. CDR3 bases read: TGTGCCAGCAGCCCCCGGGGTCCAGATACG. This sequence encodes CASSPRGPDT. The CDR3 reads in full as CASSPRGPDTQYF.

To note about this clone: The read falls 3 residues short of the CDR3 end, and the missing part is taken from the germline J gene. The chain links TRBV5-6 to TRBJ2-7, with D possibly TRBD1 on 6 matching bases. This CDR3 has 15 residues. Germline CDR1 is SGHDT and CDR2 is YYEEEE. V gave up 5 bases and J gave up 5 bases, with 20 bases separating them. CDR3 region: CASSFPVTGIHEQYF. CDR3 bases read: TGTGCCAGCAGTTTTCCCGTAACAGGGATCCACGAG.

As concerns this clone: From the germline J gene comes the end of the CDR3, since the read stops 3 residues before it. The chain employs TRBV5-1 and TRBJ1-4; TRBD1 agrees at 7 bases. CDR1 is SGHRS and CDR2 is YFSETQ in the germline V gene. Losses at the gene ends were 1 base for V and 6 bases for J; bases not matched to a gene: 6. CDR3 length: 15 residues. The CDR3 loop is CASSLRGGDYEKLFF. The CDR3 DNA, read in part, is TGCGCCAGCAGCTTGCGAGGGGGCGACTATGAAAAA. Supplemented by reference TRBV5-1 and TRBJ1-4, the full variable domain reads KAGVTQTPRYLIKTRGQQVTLSCSPISGHRSVSWYQQTPGQGLQFLFEYFSETQRNKGNFPGRFSGRQFSNSRSEMNVSTLELGDSALYLCASSLRGGDYEKLFFGSGTQLSVL.

Incomplete CDR3 DNA: TGCAGCGTTTTCCGGACTAGCGGGAATGAG. Its translation is CSVFRTSGNE. The full CDR3 protein reads CSVFRTSGNEQFF. The chain combines TRBV29-1 with TRBJ2-1; 11 bases match TRBD2. The read terminates 3 residues before the CDR3 end, so the remaining end is supplied by the germline J gene. The CDR3 is 13 residues long. The germline V gene has CDR1 SQVTM and CDR2 ANQGSEA. V lost 5 bases and J lost 7; bases outside the gene matches: 4.